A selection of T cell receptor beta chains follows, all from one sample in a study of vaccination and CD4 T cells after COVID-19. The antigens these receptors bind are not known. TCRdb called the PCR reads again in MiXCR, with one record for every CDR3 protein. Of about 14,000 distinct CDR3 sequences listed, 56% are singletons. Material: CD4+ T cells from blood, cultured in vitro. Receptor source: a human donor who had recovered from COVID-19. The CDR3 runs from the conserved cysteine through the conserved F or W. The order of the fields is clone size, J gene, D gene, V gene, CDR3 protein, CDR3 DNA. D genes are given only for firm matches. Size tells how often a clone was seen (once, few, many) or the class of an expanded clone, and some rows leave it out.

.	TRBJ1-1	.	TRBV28	CASSSGSTNTEAFF	TGTGCCAGCAGTTCCGGGTCCACGAACACTGAAGCTTTCTTT
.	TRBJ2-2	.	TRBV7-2	CASSPLGADTGELFF	TGTGCCAGCAGCCCTTTGGGCGCCGACACCGGGGAGCTGTTTTTT
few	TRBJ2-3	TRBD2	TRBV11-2	CASSRGLAKPDTQYF	TGTGCCAGCAGCCGCGGACTAGCGAAGCCAGATACGCAGTATTTT
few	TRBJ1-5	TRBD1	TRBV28	CASREKGTGKDQPQHF	TGTGCCAGCAGGGAAAAAGGGACAGGGAAGGATCAGCCCCAGCATTTT
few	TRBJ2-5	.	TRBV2	CASSGGLGETQYF	TGTGCCAGCTCTGGCGGTCTGGGGGAGACCCAGTACTTC
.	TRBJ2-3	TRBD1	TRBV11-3	CASSLGRFGTDSDTQYF	TGTGCCAGCAGCTTAGGCCGGTTCGGGACAGATTCAGATACGCAGTATTTT
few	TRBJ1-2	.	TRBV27	CASSNRAGLYGYTF	TGTGCCAGCAGCAACAGGGCGGGCCTATATGGCTACACCTTC
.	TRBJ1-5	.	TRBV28	CASSPTHGENQPQHF	TGTGCCAGCAGTCCGACGCATGGGGAGAATCAGCCCCAGCATTTT
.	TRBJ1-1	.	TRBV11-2	CASSLRAAYTEAFF	TGTGCCAGCAGCTTACGGGCAGCTTACACTGAAGCTTTCTTT
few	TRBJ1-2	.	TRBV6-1	CASSEILVTLSRYGYTF	TGTGCCAGCAGTGAAATCCTGGTTACCCTGAGTAGGTATGGCTACACCTTC
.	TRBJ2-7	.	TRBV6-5	CASSYSGTPYEQYF	TGTGCCAGCAGTTACTCGGGGACGCCATACGAGCAGTACTTC
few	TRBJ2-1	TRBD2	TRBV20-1	CSASLGGSSYNEQFF	TGCAGTGCAAGCCTTGGCGGGAGCTCCTACAATGAGCAGTTCTTC
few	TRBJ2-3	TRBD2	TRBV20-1	CSAPGTNTDTQYF	TGCAGTGCCCCTGGGACTAACACAGATACGCAGTATTTT
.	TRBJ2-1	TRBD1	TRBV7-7	CASSDGQGDNEQFF	TGTGCTAGCAGTGACGGACAGGGGGACAATGAGCAGTTCTTC
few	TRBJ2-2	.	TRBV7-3	CASSLRIGGVTGELFF	TGTGCCAGCAGCTTAAGGATAGGGGGAGTCACCGGGGAGCTGTTTTTT
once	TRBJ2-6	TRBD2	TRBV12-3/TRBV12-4	CASRQGGLAGVPGANVLTF	TGTGCCAGCAGGCAGGGGGGACTAGCGGGAGTACCCGGGGCCAACGTCCTGACTTTC
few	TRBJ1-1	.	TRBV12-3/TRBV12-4	CASTWGHQNTEAFF	TGTGCCAGCACCTGGGGACACCAGAACACTGAAGCTTTCTTT
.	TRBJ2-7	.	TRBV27	CASSPLTETYEQYF	TGTGCCAGCAGTCCCTTGACGGAAACCTACGAGCAGTACTTC
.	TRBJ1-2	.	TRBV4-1	CASSQDYREIGGYTF	TGCGCCAGCAGCCAAGACTACAGGGAAATAGGGGGCTACACCTTC
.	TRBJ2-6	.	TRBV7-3	CASSSASGANVLTF	TGTGCCAGCAGCTCCGCATCTGGGGCCAACGTCCTGACTTTC
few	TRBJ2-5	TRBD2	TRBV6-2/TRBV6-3	CASRLGLAGPPRGAQYF	TGTGCCAGCAGGTTGGGACTAGCGGGACCTCCTAGGGGGGCCCAGTACTTC
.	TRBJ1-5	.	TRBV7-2	CASSSTGRQPQHF	TGTGCCAGCAGCTCTACGGGGCGTCAGCCCCAGCATTTT
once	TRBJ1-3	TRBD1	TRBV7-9	CASSSRTGATNTIYF	TGTGCCAGCAGCTCTCGGACAGGTGCGACAAACACCATATATTTT
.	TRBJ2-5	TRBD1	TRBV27	CASSVTGGGGWETQYF	TGTGCCAGCAGTGTTACAGGGGGCGGGGGCTGGGAGACCCAGTACTTC
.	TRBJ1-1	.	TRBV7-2	CASSLVGGYDTEAFF	TGTGCCAGCAGCTTAGTGGGGGGGTATGACACTGAAGCTTTCTTT